By proportion, the clone carrying this T cell receptor beta chain is medium-sized. The record originates from a study of CD8+ T cells in alopecia areata. Study background: Treated patients were given 5 to 10 mg oral tofacitinib twice daily. Tofacitinib ran for 6 to 18 months before 6 months off drug.

The treatment denotes: oral pan-JAK inhibitor, 5-10 mg twice daily. Patients with alopecia areata provided lesional scalp punch biopsies as well as peripheral blood. This CDR3 spans 12 amino acids. Trimming stripped 0 bases from V and 7 bases from J, with 7 bases between. Per the germline V gene, CDR1 is SGHRS and CDR2 is YFSETQ. The sequencing template was cDNA reverse transcribed from extracted RNA. TCRdb keeps only in-frame clones here, not all; method: immunoSEQ multiplex PCR. Here the sample spans approximately 110,000 clones, around 53% being singletons. This chain uses TRBV5-1 with TRBJ1-2; D is unclear. Here the sequenced sample was CD8+ T cells sorted from blood, taken at week 24, from a patient treated with tofacitinib. This sequence was found in a human donor with alopecia areata. DNA of the CDR3: TGCGCCAGCAGCTTGGGAAAAGCTGGCTACACCTTC. Its translation: CASSLGKAGYTF. The variable domain in full, with the rest retrieved from reference TRBV5-1 and TRBJ1-2, is KAGVTQTPRYLIKTRGQQVTLSCSPISGHRSVSWYQQTPGQGLQFLFEYFSETQRNKGNFPGRFSGRQFSNSRSEMNVSTLELGDSALYLCASSLGKAGYTFGSGTRLTVV.